These 24 T cell receptor beta chains share one sample of origin, sequenced in a study of cytomegalovirus exposure and HLA in healthy donors (dated by TCRdb to the late 2010s). Library generation was performed with the immunoSEQ multiplex PCR assay. For the multiplex PCR, a mixture combining 60 forward primers for TCR Vbeta segments and 13 reverse primers for TCR Jbeta segments was used. TCRdb's version of the immuneACCESS table is confined to in-frame rearrangements and falls short of the full clone set. An unresolved V gene accounts for under half of the shortfall where checked; the remainder is of unknown origin. The sample has about 180,000 clones on record, 75% to 85% of them singletons. The top ten clonotypes cover 2% to 2.5% of the sample. The sample taken for sequencing was PBMCs. All receptors come from a woman aged 25 to 45 in good health and CMV-seronegative.

In its sample, this clone was seen a few times. This rearrangement joins TRBV4-1 to TRBJ2-1, with TRBD2 matching over 8 bases. Trimming removed 0 bases from V and 8 bases from J; junction bases left unmatched: 6. Germline V CDR1 and CDR2: MGHRA, YSYEKL. The CDR3 contains 15 residues. Here the CDR3 DNA reads TGCGCCAGCAGCCAAGAGGGACTAGGTGATGATGAGCAGTTCTTC. This sequence encodes CASSQEGLGDDEQFF.

The V call is TRBV7-2, the J call TRBJ2-7; tentatively, D is TRBD1 (5 bases). This CDR3 region has 12 residues. The V and J ends lost 5 bases and 9 bases respectively, with 14 bases between them. Germline lookup yields CDR1 SGHTA and CDR2 FQGNSA. CDR3 sequence reads: CASSAAQGVQYF. Here the CDR3 DNA reads TGTGCCAGCAGCGCCGCGCAGGGTGTGCAGTACTTC.

This sequence joins TRBV14 and TRBJ2-1; TRBD2 matches at 7 bases. Germline-derived CDR1 and CDR2 are SGHDN and FVKESK. The CDR3 is 13 residues long. V dropped 5 bases and J dropped 5; count of bases not matched to a gene: 3. CDR3 protein: CASSWGGDNEQFF. In DNA, the CDR3 is TGTGCCAGCAGCTGGGGGGGGGACAATGAGCAGTTCTTC.

V and J are TRBV29-1 and TRBJ2-7; TRBD2 agrees at 10 bases. V lost 4 bases to trimming and J lost 0 bases; unmatched junction nucleotides: 6. The V gene's germline CDR1 is SQVTM and CDR2 ANQGSEA. The CDR3 runs 15 residues. In nucleotides, the CDR3 is TGCAGCGTTGTTAGATCTAGCGGGAGCTCCTACGAGCAGTACTTC. The encoded protein is CSVVRSSGSSYEQYF.

On this clone: Other DNA sequences in the same sample also yield this CDR3. J is TRBJ1-3 and V is TRBV29-1; possible D gene TRBD1, 6 bases. Germline values: CDR1 SQVTM, CDR2 ANQGSEA. The CDR3 covers 13 residues. The ends were cut back, 6 bases at V and 2 bases at J, with 11 bases in the middle. CDR3 in amino acids: CSVQGFTGNTIYF. CDR3 nucleotide sequence: TGCAGCGTGCAGGGGTTCACTGGAAACACCATATATTTT. The variable domain in full, completed from reference TRBV29-1 and TRBJ1-3, reads SAVISQKPSRDICQRGTSLTIQCQVDSQVTMMFWYRQQPGQSLTLIATANQGSEATYESGFVIDKFPISRPNLTFSTLTVSNMSPEDSSIYLCSVQGFTGNTIYFGEGSWLTVV.

The rearrangement joins TRBV18 to TRBJ1-2, with a weak D call TRBD1 (5 bases). The germline V gene encodes CDR1 KGHSH and CDR2 LQKENI. V lost 5 bases, J lost 0 bases, and 19 bases lay in between. The CDR3 sequence is 17 residues long. Here the CDR3 DNA reads TGTGCCAGCTCAGGAGACAGCCACCTAGTTTCTAACTATGGCTACACCTTC. Its translation is CASSGDSHLVSNYGYTF. Looking up the rest from reference TRBV18 and TRBJ1-2 gives the full variable domain: NAGVMQNPRHLVRRRGQEARLRCSPMKGHSHVYWYRQLPEEGLKFMVYLQKENIIDESGMPKERFSAEFPKEGPSILRIQQVVRGDSAAYFCASSGDSHLVSNYGYTFGSGTRLTVV.

The chain is built from TRBV5-1 and TRBJ2-5, with 16 positions matching TRBD2. Germline lookup yields CDR1 SGHRS and CDR2 YFSETQ. V gave up 3 bases and J gave up 5 bases; unmatched junction bases: 7. This CDR3 comprises 17 residues. As DNA, the CDR3 is TGCGCCAGCAGCTGGGGGACTAGCGGGAGGGCCTCTGAGACCCAGTACTTC. Protein product: CASSWGTSGRASETQYF.

This clone has just one count. The V call is TRBV9, the J call TRBJ1-3; D is possibly TRBD1 (5 bases). V was clipped by 0 bases and J by 0 bases, with 16 bases between them. The germline gives CDR1 SGDLS, CDR2 YYNGEE. This CDR3 is built from 18 residues. In nucleotides, the CDR3 is TGTGCCAGCAGCGTAGGGTCCGTGGGGCCGTACTCTGGAAACACCATATATTTT. Translated, it gives CASSVGSVGPYSGNTIYF.

Comment on this clone: Other DNA sequences in the sample encode the same CDR3. The chain joins TRBV19 to TRBJ2-5, with TRBD2 as a possible D gene (6 bases). Trimming pared 3 bases from V and 2 bases from J, leaving 7 bases between. From germline, CDR1 is LNHDA and CDR2 SQIVND (reference sequence). The CDR3 spans 13 residues. The CDR3 loop is CASSIGGQETQYF. The DNA of the CDR3 is TGTGCCAGTAGTATCGGGGGACAAGAGACCCAGTACTTC. Full variable domain (rest looked up from reference TRBV19 and TRBJ2-5): DGGITQSPKYLFRKEGQNVTLSCEQNLNHDAMYWYRQDPGQGLRLIYYSQIVNDFQKGDIAEGYSVSREKKESFPLTVTSAQKNPTAFYLCASSIGGQETQYFGPGTRLLVL.

V gene TRBV2 combines with J gene TRBJ1-1, with 8 bases identical to TRBD1. The V and J ends lost 9 bases and 1 base, in that order; junction bases with no gene match: 4. Germline CDR1 SNHLY, CDR2 FYNNEI. The CDR3 extends over 13 amino acids. CDR3 sequence (DNA): TGTGCCAGTCGAGGACAGGGGAACACTGAAGCTTTCTTT. It specifies CASRGQGNTEAFF.

The V gene is TRBV28, the J gene TRBJ1-1; D unclear. There are 14 residues in the CDR3. Germline assignment: CDR1 MDHEN and CDR2 SYDVKM. Trimming pared 1 base from V and 1 base from J, leaving 7 bases between. CDR3: CASSLSHPNTEAFF. The DNA of the CDR3 is TGTGCCAGCAGTTTATCACATCCGAACACTGAAGCTTTCTTT.

The CDR3: CASSADRVSGNTIYF. CDR3 nucleotide sequence: TGCGCCAGCAGCGCCGACAGGGTCTCTGGAAACACCATATATTTT. The V and J genes are TRBV10-1 and TRBJ1-3; 7 bases are shared with TRBD1. CDR1 WNHNN and CDR2 SYGVQD come from the germline V gene (reference sequence). V lost 6 bases and J lost 0; bases outside the gene matches: 5. The CDR3 is 15 residues long.

This clone showed up just once. V is TRBV28 and J is TRBJ1-4; D perhaps matches TRBD1 (6 bases). Germline V CDR1 and CDR2: MDHEN, SYDVKM. CDR3 length equals 16 residues. With 4 bases removed from V and 8 bases from J, the gap between germline ends came to 20 bases. The CDR3 DNA follows: TGTGCCAGCAGTTCGGGGTACGCAGGGGAGGGGGAAAAACTGTTTTTT. Protein: CASSSGYAGEGEKLFF.

The gene calls are TRBV10-3 and TRBJ1-2; 7 bases match TRBD1. The V gene end was trimmed by 3 bases and the J gene end by 2 bases; junction bases not matched to a gene: 0. Germline lookup yields CDR1 ENHRY and CDR2 SYGVKD. The CDR3 loop spans 13 amino acids. The CDR3 region is CAISEQGNYGYTF. The CDR3 DNA reads TGTGCCATCAGTGAACAGGGGAACTATGGCTACACCTTC.

V is TRBV27 and J is TRBJ2-7; 12 bases match TRBD1. CDR1 is MNHEY, CDR2 SMNVEV, per germline (reference sequence). Trimming took 6 bases from V and 4 from J; bases not matched to a gene: 7. The CDR3 has 15 amino acids. This CDR3 is CASRETGQGAYEQYF. The CDR3 DNA sequence: TGTGCCAGCAGAGAGACGGGACAGGGGGCTTACGAGCAGTACTTC.

The chain carries TRBV4-1 and TRBJ1-6; no clear D. Between the trimmed V and J ends, which lost 2 bases and 12 bases, there was a span of 8 bases. Germline lookup yields CDR1 MGHRA and CDR2 YSYEKL. This CDR3 is built from 12 residues. This chain's CDR3 is CASSQTTGPLHF. The CDR3 DNA reads as TGCGCCAGCAGCCAAACTACTGGACCCCTCCACTTT.

Written as DNA, the CDR3 is TGTGCAAGTCGCCTAACCACGGGGCAGGGGGTGAGGAGTGAGCAGTTCTTC. Translated, it gives CASRLTTGQGVRSEQFF. This chain connects TRBV12-2 to TRBJ2-1; the table's D call TRBD1 went unverified against the DNA. TRBV12-2 is a documented pseudogene. This CDR3 spans 17 amino acids.

CDR3 residues: CASRRQGRSEKLFF. The CDR3 DNA reads as TGTGCCAGCAGGAGACAGGGCAGGTCGGAAAAACTGTTTTTT. This chain connects TRBV6-5 to TRBJ1-4, with 7 positions matching TRBD1. CDR1 and CDR2 from the germline V gene are MNHEY and SVGAGI. The V gene end was trimmed by 6 bases and the J gene end by 8 bases; junction bases not matched to a gene: 9. The CDR3 extends over 14 amino acids.

V is TRBV27 and J is TRBJ1-1; D not certain. The germline CDR1 and CDR2 sequences are MNHEY and SMNVEV (reference sequence). CDR3 length: 14 residues. The V and J ends lost 4 bases and 1 base respectively, with 10 bases between them. This CDR3 reads CASSSDYRNTEAFF. Here the CDR3 DNA reads TGTGCCAGCAGTTCCGATTACAGGAACACTGAAGCTTTCTTT.

The rearrangement links TRBV7-9 to TRBJ2-5; tentative D call: TRBD1 (5 bases). With 5 bases removed from V and 2 bases from J, the gap between germline ends came to 18 bases. CDR1 is SEHNR, CDR2 FQNEAQ, per germline (reference sequence). This CDR3 is 16 amino acids long. CDR3: CASSISSGQGQETQYF. The DNA of the CDR3 is TGTGCCAGCAGCATCTCATCCGGGCAGGGTCAAGAGACCCAGTACTTC. The full variable domain, in which reference TRBV7-9 and TRBJ2-5 provide the parts outside the CDR3, is DTGVSQNPRHKITKRGQNVTFRCDPISEHNRLYWYRQTLGQGPEFLTYFQNEAQLEKSRLLSDRFSAERPKGSFSTLEIQRTEQGDSAMYLCASSISSGQGQETQYFGPGTRLLVL.

This clone was recorded once. V gene TRBV28 combines with J gene TRBJ1-2, with D maybe TRBD1 (6 bases). Germline CDR1 reads MDHEN; CDR2 reads SYDVKM. Trimming shortened V by 8 bases and J by 0 bases, and 10 bases separated the two germline ends. CDR3 length equals 13 residues. CDR3 coding DNA: TGTGCCAGCCGCGGGGGCACTAACTATGGCTACACCTTC. Protein: CASRGGTNYGYTF.

The chain joins TRBV7-3 to TRBJ1-1; 7 positions match TRBD1. Germline V gene data show CDR1 as SGHTA and CDR2 as FQGTGA. Losses at the gene ends were 0 bases for V and 7 bases for J; bases not matched to a gene: 5. This CDR3 spans 14 amino acids. The CDR3 coding sequence is TGTGCCAGCAGCTTAACTTCGACAGGGCGTGAAGCTTTCTTT. Its translation: CASSLTSTGREAFF. Supplemented by reference TRBV7-3 and TRBJ1-1, the full variable domain reads GAGVSQTPSNKVTEKGKYVELRCDPISGHTALYWYRQSLGQGPEFLIYFQGTGAADDSGLPNDRFFAVRPEGSVSTLKIQRTERGDSAVYLCASSLTSTGREAFFGQGTRLTVV.

This clone turned up a few times. The chain carries TRBV28 and TRBJ1-2, with TRBD1 matching 8 bases. The CDR3 is 16 amino acids. V shed 2 bases and J 4 bases; nucleotides not matched to a gene: 9. The germline CDR1 and CDR2 sequences are MDHEN and SYDVKM. The DNA of the CDR3 is TGTGCCAGCAGTTTACAGCCCAGGGGGCCCCTCTATGGCTACACCTTC. This encodes CASSLQPRGPLYGYTF.

The chain carries TRBV5-1 and TRBJ2-3; TRBD1 agrees at 7 bases. The CDR3 covers 14 residues. V dropped 7 bases and J dropped 0; count of bases not matched to a gene: 5. The germline V gene has CDR1 SGHRS and CDR2 YFSETQ. The DNA of the CDR3 is TGCGCCAGCGCCACAGGGGTGAGCACAGATACGCAGTATTTT. Amino acid sequence: CASATGVSTDTQYF. Using reference TRBV5-1 and TRBJ2-3 for the parts outside the CDR3, the full variable domain is KAGVTQTPRYLIKTRGQQVTLSCSPISGHRSVSWYQQTPGQGLQFLFEYFSETQRNKGNFPGRFSGRQFSNSRSEMNVSTLELGDSALYLCASATGVSTDTQYFGPGTRLTVL.